This T cell receptor beta chain was identified during a study of control samples from healthy donors and cancer patients. The CDR3 is 16 amino acids. J gave up 4 bases and V 0 bases, and 5 bases lay outside the gene matches. CDR1 is LGHDT, CDR2 YNNKEL, per germline (reference sequence). The method was immunoSEQ multiplex PCR; TCRdb's version includes in-frame clones alone and lacks a portion of them. The sample has about 170,000 clones, around 91% seen once. Source material: blood. This receptor was taken from a woman younger than 45 in good health. The rearrangement links TRBV3-1 (or the pseudogene TRBV3-2) to TRBJ2-7; 11 bases map to TRBD2. The CDR3 here is CASSQDPLAGGYEQYF. The CDR3 region has the DNA TGTGCCAGCAGCCAAGATCCTTTAGCGGGAGGGTACGAGCAGTACTTC.